This T cell receptor (beta chain) stems from a study of T cell responses to AZD1222 COVID-19 vaccine. Across the whole study: Recipients boosted at about 4 weeks or about 12 weeks are pooled.

Sequencing used immunoSEQ multiplex PCR; TCRdb keeps in-frame clones, though not all of them. The sample gives roughly 130,000 clones, 88% of which show up once; about 8.3% is in the top ten. From germline, CDR1 is SGHRS and CDR2 YFSETQ. V lost 2 bases to trimming and J lost 0 bases; unmatched junction nucleotides: 9. This CDR3 has 19 amino acids. The receptor's source is an adult in good health. Material: peripheral blood, obtained on day 0 of AZD1222 vaccination. The chain is built from TRBV5-1 and TRBJ2-6; 9 bases align to TRBD1. For the CDR3, the DNA is TGCGCCAGCAGCTTCCGGACAGGGGATACGAGCTCTGGGGCCAACGTCCTGACTTTC. Amino acid sequence: CASSFRTGDTSSGANVLTF. The full variable domain, completed using reference TRBV5-1 and TRBJ2-6, is KAGVTQTPRYLIKTRGQQVTLSCSPISGHRSVSWYQQTPGQGLQFLFEYFSETQRNKGNFPGRFSGRQFSNSRSEMNVSTLELGDSALYLCASSFRTGDTSSGANVLTFGAGSRLTVL.